Below, one TCR beta chain is given with its context. What it binds is unknown. Libraries used 5'RACE template switching adding universal primer site and UMIs. TCRdb reworked the 5' RACE reads into one entry per CDR3 protein, no DNA. The repertoire shows approximately 420,000 distinct CDR3 sequences; the top ten hold around 10%. The sample is drawn from a study of T cells expressing NK-cell markers. For the study at large: With respect to HCMV, most of the eight sequenced donors were seropositive, and one was seronegative. Study results and limitations: Nothing established the HCMV specificity of expanded NKG2C+ T cell clones.

Looked up from germline, CDR1 is MNHEY and CDR2 is SMNVEV (reference sequence). The CDR3 runs 13 residues. The receptor was isolated from a woman aged 45-59 years in good health. The specimen was blood T cells: a sorted CD56 or NKG2C T cell subset, CD4+ or CD8+ T cells, or bulk PBMC T cells (not recorded which). The chain employs TRBV27 and TRBJ1-6. The CDR3 loop is CASSLEGLSPLHF.